These 5 T cell receptor beta chains share one sample of origin, sequenced in a study of breast tumors, draining lymph nodes, adjacent tissues. Each CDR3 protein gets one entry after TCRdb re-called the multiplex PCR reads with MiXCR. The sample lists over 60,000 distinct CDR3 sequences, approximately 57% occurring once. Sequences were obtained from breast tumor tissue. These receptors all come from a female donor with breast cancer. Some clones in this sample may be carry-over from other donors' samples.

The chain employs TRBV20-1 and TRBJ2-3; D is possibly TRBD1 or TRBD2 (6 bases each). The CDR3 is 11 amino acids. V was trimmed by 8 bases and J by 5 bases, leaving 11 bases between them. In germline, CDR1 is DFQATT, CDR2 SNEGSKA (reference sequence). CDR3 protein: CSPRGEDTQYF. CDR3 nucleotides: TGCAGTCCAAGGGGGGAAGATACGCAGTATTTT.

This clonotype has a count of ten or more. CDR3 nucleotide sequence: TGTGCCAGCAGCCCTGGCCTAGCGGGAGGTTCCTACAATGAGCAGTTCTTC. Translated: CASSPGLAGGSYNEQFF. The chain recombines TRBV4-2 with TRBJ2-1, with TRBD2 matching over 11 bases. CDR1 LGHNA and CDR2 YNFKEQ come from the germline V gene. V dropped 4 bases and J dropped 1; count of bases not matched to a gene: 6. CDR3 length equals 17 residues.

The chain uses TRBV11-2 and TRBJ2-4, with a tentative D call TRBD2 (6 bases). Trimming removed 4 bases at V and 6 bases at J, with 10 bases between. The CDR3 sequence is 13 residues long. Germline lookup yields CDR1 SGHAT and CDR2 FQNNGV. Here the CDR3 reads CASSYAGSNIQYF. Written as DNA, the CDR3 is TGTGCCAGCAGCTATGCGGGATCAAACATTCAGTACTTC.

The sample holds many counts of this clonotype. The J gene is TRBJ1-3, the V gene TRBV5-1; possible D gene TRBD1, 6 bases. CDR1 is SGHRS, CDR2 YFSETQ, per germline. V was shortened by 0 bases and J by 0 bases, with 10 bases between the two germline ends. The CDR3 length is 16 residues. CDR3 sequence (DNA): TGCGCCAGCAGCTTGGCTGGGGGCAGCTCTGGAAACACCATATATTTT. It is translated as CASSLAGGSSGNTIYF.

The J gene is TRBJ1-2, the V gene TRBV20-1, with D perhaps TRBD1 (5 bases). The V end was cut by 4 bases, the J end by 7 bases, with 25 bases between. The CDR3 has 16 amino acids. Germline CDR1 reads DFQATT; CDR2 reads SNEGSKA (reference sequence). The CDR3 protein is CSAISKGGWQGSGYTF. The CDR3 nucleotides read TGCAGTGCTATATCAAAGGGAGGATGGCAGGGAAGTGGCTACACCTTC.